Listed below are T cell receptor beta chains from one sample, sequenced in a study of blood T cell repertoires in COVID-19. Some clones are missing from TCRdb's copy, which holds only in-frame ones; the method was immunoSEQ multiplex PCR. Among fewer than 250,000 clones listed, 70% to 90% were seen once. The specimen sequenced was peripheral blood. The receptor source for this set is a man between 60 and 75 years old with acute or convalescent COVID-19. Both conserved end residues are part of each CDR3. D genes are given only for firm matches. For some rows the clone size is stated as once, few or many, or as a class when expanded; others skip it.

CDR3	DNA	size	V	J	D
CASSVGGAALETQYF	TGTGCCAGCAGCGTAGGTGGTGCGGCCCTGGAGACCCAGTACTTC	NA	TRBV9	TRBJ2-5	NA
CASSPSSTSTDTQYF	TGTGCCAGCTCCCCCTCGAGTACTAGCACAGATACGCAGTATTTT	NA	TRBV18	TRBJ2-3	NA
CASSVDGQHSYGYTF	TGTGCCAGCAGTGTAGACGGACAGCACTCCTATGGCTACACCTTC	NA	TRBV6-4	TRBJ1-2	NA
CASSPWRGGGADTQYF	TGTGCCAGCAGCCCCTGGAGGGGCGGGGGGGCGGATACGCAGTATTTT	NA	TRBV6-6	TRBJ2-3	TRBD2
CASSLGPGQGVAEQFF	TGCGCCAGCAGCTTGGGGCCGGGACAGGGGGTAGCTGAGCAGTTCTTC	NA	TRBV5-1	TRBJ2-1	TRBD1
CASSLDRGNFLETQYF	TGTGCCAGCAGCTTGGATCGGGGAAACTTTCTCGAGACCCAGTACTTC	NA	TRBV5-6	TRBJ2-5	NA
CASSPPGQGRTNEKLFF	TGTGCCAGCTCACCTCCGGGACAGGGAAGAACTAATGAAAAACTGTTTTTT	NA	TRBV18	TRBJ1-4	TRBD1
CASKEPAKSQPQHF	TGTGCCAGCAAGGAGCCCGCCAAGTCTCAGCCCCAGCATTTT	NA	TRBV6-5	TRBJ1-5	NA
CASSRVPGQGAYEQYF	TGTGCCAGTAGTAGAGTTCCGGGACAGGGGGCGTACGAGCAGTACTTC	NA	TRBV19	TRBJ2-7	TRBD1
CASRPRDSPYQETQYF	TGTGCCAGCAGGCCTCGGGACAGCCCGTACCAAGAGACCCAGTACTTC	NA	TRBV6-2/TRBV6-3	TRBJ2-5	TRBD1
CASSYSGENTEAFF	TGTGCCAGCAGTTACTCAGGGGAGAACACTGAAGCTTTCTTT	NA	TRBV6-6	TRBJ1-1	NA
CASSLMRGSYNEQFF	TGTGCCAGCAGCCTCATGAGGGGGTCCTACAATGAGCAGTTCTTC	once	TRBV16	TRBJ2-1	NA
CASSARRESTDTQYF	TGTGCCAGCAGCGCCCGTAGGGAGAGCACAGATACGCAGTATTTT	NA	TRBV7-9	TRBJ2-3	NA
CATRTDSYEQYF	TGTGCCACCCGGACTGATTCCTACGAGCAGTACTTC	NA	TRBV6-5	TRBJ2-7	NA
CASSPAPRGVTGELFF	TGTGCCAGCAGCCCTGCCCCCAGGGGAGTAACCGGGGAGCTGTTTTTT	NA	TRBV5-4	TRBJ2-2	NA
CASSLIGLTAGYNEQFF	TGTGCCAGCAGCTTAATAGGTCTGACAGCGGGGTACAATGAGCAGTTCTTC	NA	TRBV7-3	TRBJ2-1	TRBD2
CASSYRGTNYGYTF	TGTGCCAGCAGTTACAGGGGGACTAACTATGGCTACACCTTC	NA	TRBV27	TRBJ1-2	TRBD1
CASRAGTGVYNSPLHF	TGCGCCAGCAGGGCTGGGACAGGGGTCTATAATTCACCCCTCCACTTT	NA	TRBV10-1	TRBJ1-6	TRBD1
CASSLARGASDTQYF	TGTGCCAGCAGCTTAGCGCGCGGGGCCTCAGATACGCAGTATTTT	NA	TRBV7-2	TRBJ2-3	NA
CASSLDRGPYGYTF	TGTGCCAGCAGCCTAGACAGGGGTCCCTATGGCTACACCTTC	NA	TRBV7-2	TRBJ1-2	TRBD1
CASSLGQWNYGYTF	TGTGCCAGCAGCTTGGGCCAGTGGAACTATGGCTACACCTTC	NA	TRBV5-6	TRBJ1-2	NA
CASSYGGASYEQYF	TGTGCCAGCAGTTATGGAGGGGCCTCCTACGAGCAGTACTTC	NA	TRBV6-2/TRBV6-3	TRBJ2-7	NA
CASSISPGANYGYTF	TGTGCCAGTAGTATCTCGCCCGGGGCTAACTATGGCTACACCTTC	NA	TRBV19	TRBJ1-2	NA
CASSGDGTPTPYGYTF	TGTGCCAGCAGTGGGGACGGGACACCTACTCCCTATGGCTACACCTTC	NA	TRBV6-1	TRBJ1-2	NA
CASSQDSGRGGPDTQYF	TGCGCCAGCAGCCAAGATTCGGGCCGAGGGGGCCCAGATACGCAGTATTTT	many	TRBV4-3	TRBJ2-3	TRBD1
CASSEFARGREKLFF	TGTGCCAGCAGTGAATTCGCCAGGGGGCGTGAAAAACTGTTTTTT	NA	TRBV25-1	TRBJ1-4	TRBD1
CASSSEGGIAKNIQYF	TGTGCCAGCAGCTCAGAGGGGGGGATAGCCAAAAACATTCAGTACTTC	NA	TRBV7-2	TRBJ2-4	NA
CASSLGPRTGPTSTDTQYF	TGTGCCAGCAGCTTGGGGCCCCGGACAGGGCCAACTAGCACAGATACGCAGTATTTT	NA	TRBV5-4	TRBJ2-3	TRBD1
CASSFGTGFSNQPQHF	TGTGCCAGCAGTTTCGGGACAGGGTTTAGCAATCAGCCCCAGCATTTT	few	TRBV27	TRBJ1-5	TRBD1
CASSLSVGIAGGRSNEQFF	TGCGCCAGCAGCTTGTCCGTAGGGATAGCGGGGGGGCGGAGCAATGAGCAGTTCTTC	NA	TRBV5-1	TRBJ2-1	TRBD2
CASSPVRGAFAEAFF	TGTGCCAGCTCACCAGTCAGGGGGGCCTTCGCTGAAGCTTTCTTT	NA	TRBV18	TRBJ1-1	TRBD1
CASSGGQGENSPLHF	TGTGCCAGCAGTGGGGGACAGGGGGAAAATTCACCCCTCCACTTT	NA	TRBV28	TRBJ1-6	TRBD1
CASRSQSRNSPLHF	TGCGCCAGCCGTTCTCAGTCTAGGAATTCACCCCTCCACTTT	NA	TRBV5-1	TRBJ1-6	NA
CASTEGGGNSPLHF	TGTGCCAGCACCGAGGGGGGGGGAAATTCACCCCTCCACTTT	NA	TRBV2	TRBJ1-6	NA
CASSEGWTDYYEQYF	TGTGCCAGCAGTGAAGGATGGACAGACTATTACGAGCAGTACTTC	NA	TRBV6-1	TRBJ2-7	NA
CASSVDTGASDTIYF	TGTGCCAGCAGCGTAGACACAGGGGCTTCGGACACCATATATTTT	NA	TRBV9	TRBJ1-3	TRBD1
CASSVELRQGALSGNTIYF	TGTGCCAGCAGCGTAGAGCTGAGACAGGGCGCCCTCTCTGGAAACACCATATATTTT	once	TRBV9	TRBJ1-3	TRBD1
CASSRTGTTQYF	TGTGCCAGCTCTCGGACAGGGACAACGCAGTATTTT	NA	TRBV3-1/TRBV3-2	TRBJ2-3	TRBD1
CASSANPGQRSTDTQYF	TGTGCCAGCAGCGCAAACCCGGGACAGAGAAGCACAGATACGCAGTATTTT	once	TRBV7-3	TRBJ2-3	TRBD1
CASSTPGTGAHEQFF	TGTGCCAGTAGTACTCCCGGGACAGGGGCCCATGAGCAGTTCTTC	NA	TRBV19	TRBJ2-1	TRBD1
CASRRYRESNEAFF	TGTGCCAGCAGGCGATACCGGGAAAGCAATGAAGCTTTCTTT	once	TRBV27	TRBJ1-1	NA
CASSIVEGGYTF	TGTGCCAGTAGTATAGTTGAGGGCGGCTACACCTTC	NA	TRBV19	TRBJ1-2	NA
CASSPRARGTYNEQFF	TGTGCCAGCAGCCCCAGAGCGCGGGGGACCTACAATGAGCAGTTCTTC	few	TRBV7-2	TRBJ2-1	TRBD2
CASSRDGVGEQFF	TGTGCCAGCAGCCGAGACGGGGTGGGTGAGCAGTTCTTC	NA	TRBV7-8	TRBJ2-1	NA
CASSLDGGPAFF	TGTGCCAGCAGCTTAGATGGAGGCCCGGCTTTCTTT	once	TRBV7-9	TRBJ1-1	NA
CASSLRTGGIGELFF	TGTGCCAGCAGCTTACGGACAGGGGGAATCGGGGAGCTGTTTTTT	NA	TRBV7-9	TRBJ2-2	TRBD1
CAGEWEQYF	TGTGCCGGGGAGTGGGAGCAGTACTTC	NA	TRBV27	TRBJ2-7	NA
CASSTGGYSTDTQYF	TGCGCCAGCAGCACCGGCGGGTATAGCACAGATACGCAGTATTTT	NA	TRBV4-1	TRBJ2-3	NA
CASSRTGGGFGNTGELFF	TGTGCCAGCAGCAGGACAGGGGGCGGTTTTGGGAACACCGGGGAGCTGTTTTTT	NA	TRBV5-6	TRBJ2-2	TRBD1
CASSRGLIQETQYF	TGCGCCAGCAGCCGAGGACTTATTCAAGAGACCCAGTACTTC	NA	TRBV5-1	TRBJ2-5	NA
CASSFYANEQFF	TGTGCCAGCAGCTTCTACGCTAATGAGCAGTTCTTC	NA	TRBV5-6	TRBJ2-1	NA
CASSRTGSYEQYF	TGCGCCAGCAGCCGGACAGGGTCCTACGAGCAGTACTTC	NA	TRBV5-1	TRBJ2-7	TRBD1
CASSSNTEAFF	TGTGCCAGCAGCTCTAACACTGAAGCTTTCTTT	NA	TRBV7-2	TRBJ1-1	NA
CASSKQPGTGGEEAFF	TGTGCCAGCAGTAAACAGCCCGGGACAGGGGGCGAGGAAGCTTTCTTT	few	TRBV2	TRBJ1-1	TRBD1
CATSDGQLSQPQHF	TGTGCCACCAGTGATGGACAGCTAAGCCAGCCCCAGCATTTT	NA	TRBV24-1	TRBJ1-5	NA
CASSLGQGAVETQYF	TGTGCCAGCAGCTTGGGACAGGGGGCAGTTGAGACCCAGTACTTC	NA	TRBV5-8	TRBJ2-5	TRBD1
CASSVVGGGYTF	TGTGCCAGCAGCGTAGTGGGGGGAGGCTACACCTTC	NA	TRBV9	TRBJ1-2	NA
CASSSATGWQNTIYF	TGTGCCAGCAGCTCAGCGACAGGGTGGCAGAACACCATATATTTT	NA	TRBV7-8	TRBJ1-3	TRBD1
CARSGASTDTQYF	TGTGCCAGGAGCGGCGCTAGCACAGATACGCAGTATTTT	NA	TRBV2	TRBJ2-3	NA
CSADRLNTEAFF	TGCAGCGCTGACAGATTGAACACTGAAGCTTTCTTT	few	TRBV29-1	TRBJ1-1	NA